This T cell receptor (beta chain) was profiled in a study of cytomegalovirus exposure and HLA in healthy donors. Per the germline V gene, CDR1 is SGDLS and CDR2 is YYNGEE. V lost 0 bases and J lost 6; bases outside the gene matches: 4. The CDR3 runs 15 residues. The PCR was carried out with 60 Vbeta primers and 13 Jbeta primers. Clones were sequenced by immunoSEQ multiplex PCR, and TCRdb holds only the in-frame ones, with some missing. The sample contains about 190,000 clones, around 73% of which appear only once. The sample taken for sequencing was PBMCs. The clonotype was recovered from a woman aged 30 to 39 in good health and CMV-seropositive. The chain recombines TRBV9 with TRBJ2-2, with 8 bases fitting TRBD2. The CDR3 DNA sequence: TGTGCCAGCAGCGTAGTCAGCGGGAGATCCGGGGAGCTGTTTTTT. Its protein product is CASSVVSGRSGELFF.